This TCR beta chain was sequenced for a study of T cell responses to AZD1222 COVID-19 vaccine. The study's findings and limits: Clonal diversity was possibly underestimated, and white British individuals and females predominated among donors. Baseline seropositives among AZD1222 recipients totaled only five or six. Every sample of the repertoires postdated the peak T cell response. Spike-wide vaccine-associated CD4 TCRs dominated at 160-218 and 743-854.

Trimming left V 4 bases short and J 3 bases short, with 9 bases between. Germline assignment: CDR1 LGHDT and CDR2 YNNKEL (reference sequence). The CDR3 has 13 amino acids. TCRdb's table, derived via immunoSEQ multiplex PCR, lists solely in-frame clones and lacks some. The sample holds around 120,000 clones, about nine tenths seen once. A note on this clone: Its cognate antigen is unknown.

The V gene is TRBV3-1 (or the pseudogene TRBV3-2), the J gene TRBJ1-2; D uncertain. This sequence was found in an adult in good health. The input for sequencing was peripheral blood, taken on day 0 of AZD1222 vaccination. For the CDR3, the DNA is TGTGCCAGCAGCCCCTCGACCTACTATGGCTACACCTTC. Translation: CASSPSTYYGYTF.